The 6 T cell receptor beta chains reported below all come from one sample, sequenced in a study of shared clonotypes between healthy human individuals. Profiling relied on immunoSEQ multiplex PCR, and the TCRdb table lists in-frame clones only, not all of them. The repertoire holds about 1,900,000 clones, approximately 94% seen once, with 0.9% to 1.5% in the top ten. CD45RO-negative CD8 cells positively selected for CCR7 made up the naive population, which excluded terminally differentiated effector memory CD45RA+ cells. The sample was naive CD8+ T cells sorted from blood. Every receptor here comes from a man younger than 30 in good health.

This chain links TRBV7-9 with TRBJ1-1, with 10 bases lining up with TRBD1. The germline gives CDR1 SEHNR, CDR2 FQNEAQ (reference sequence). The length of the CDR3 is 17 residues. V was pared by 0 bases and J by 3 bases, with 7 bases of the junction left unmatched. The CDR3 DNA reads TGTGCCAGCAGCTTAGCGCTAATAGGACAGGGGGACACTGAAGCTTTCTTT. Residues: CASSLALIGQGDTEAFF.

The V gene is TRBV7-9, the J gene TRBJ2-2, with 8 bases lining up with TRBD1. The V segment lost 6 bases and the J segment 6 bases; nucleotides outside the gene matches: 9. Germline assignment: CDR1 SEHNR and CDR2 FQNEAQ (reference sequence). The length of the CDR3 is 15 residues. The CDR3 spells CASRTPGQVAGELFF. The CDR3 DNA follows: TGTGCCAGCAGGACACCGGGACAGGTCGCCGGGGAGCTGTTTTTT.

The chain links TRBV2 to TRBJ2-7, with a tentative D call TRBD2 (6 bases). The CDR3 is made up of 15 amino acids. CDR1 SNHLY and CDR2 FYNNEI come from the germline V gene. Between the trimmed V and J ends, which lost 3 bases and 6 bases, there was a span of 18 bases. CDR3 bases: TGTGCCAGCAGTGAGTTTGGGGGGTCGGCCTCCGAGCAGTACTTC. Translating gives CASSEFGGSASEQYF.

CDR3 region: CASSEFAGRIGNTEAFF. CDR3 sequence (DNA): TGTGCCAGCAGTGAGTTCGCCGGGAGGATTGGGAACACTGAAGCTTTCTTT. The rearrangement uses TRBV9 and TRBJ1-1; no clear D. Germline V lookup: CDR1 SGDLS, CDR2 YYNGEE. The CDR3 covers 17 residues. V lost 5 bases and J lost 1, with 21 bases in between.

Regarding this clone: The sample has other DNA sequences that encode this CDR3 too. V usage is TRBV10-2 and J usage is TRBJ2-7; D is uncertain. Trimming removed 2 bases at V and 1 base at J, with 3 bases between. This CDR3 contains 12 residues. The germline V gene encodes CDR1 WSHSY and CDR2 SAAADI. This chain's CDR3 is CASSEGSYEQYF. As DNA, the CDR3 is TGCGCCAGCAGTGAGGGGTCCTACGAGCAGTACTTC.

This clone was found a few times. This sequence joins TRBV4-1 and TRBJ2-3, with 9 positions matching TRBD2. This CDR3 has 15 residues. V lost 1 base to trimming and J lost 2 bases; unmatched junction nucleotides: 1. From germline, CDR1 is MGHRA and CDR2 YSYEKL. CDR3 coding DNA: TGCGCCAGCAGCCAAGGACTAGCGGTCACAGATACGCAGTATTTT. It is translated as CASSQGLAVTDTQYF.